This T cell receptor (beta chain) was profiled in a study of blood T cell repertoires in COVID-19. Study context: Acute-phase and convalescent COVID-19 samples originated in the United States, Italy and Spain. T cells, B-cell-depleted T cells, or PBMCs provided the cDNA or gDNA that served as material.

Germline-derived CDR1 and CDR2 are MNHEY and SVGAGI. The trim removed 9 bases at V and 7 bases at J, leaving 6 bases unmatched. This CDR3 contains 12 residues. Per the original data handling: Reference gene primer amplification gave estimated nucleated cell counts. The data were produced by immunoSEQ multiplex PCR, yet TCRdb's version contains in-frame clones alone and is incomplete. For V, J and clone size, that table is used; D and trimming come from the DNA. The sample has about 200,000 clones; 80% to 85% are singletons. This clone was seen just once. Residents of 24 US areas, aged about 18 to 100 years, made up the participants.

The sequence was collected from a man in his forties who had recovered from COVID-19. The V and J genes are TRBV6-5 and TRBJ2-7; 10 nucleotides line up with TRBD1. The sample taken for sequencing was PBMCs or T cells enriched from blood (not recorded which). In DNA form, the CDR3 reads TGTGCCAGTGGGACAGGGGTTTGGGAGCAGTACTTC. It codes for CASGTGVWEQYF.